The subject of this entry is one T cell receptor (beta chain). There are many counts of this clone. Its antigen is unknown. No base quality information exists; no much larger clone differs at one position. From cysteine to phenylalanine, the CDR3 is 14 amino acids long. Only the CDR3 region is kept as DNA, spanning 42 bases read in frame from base 1. In the germline V gene, CDR1 corresponds to SGDLS and CDR2 to YYNGEE. The V end loses 3 bases and the J end loses 0 bases, and a stretch of 8 bases separates them. These data originate in a study of metastatic and nonmetastatic thyroid tumors (dated by TCRdb to about 2020). A note on the overall study: The researchers compared repertoires between peripheral blood samples and tumor or nodule tissue samples from patients with malignant or benign thyroid disease.

Points the paper makes about the study in general: In both blood and tumor samples, TCR beta diversity was reported to be significantly higher in malignant tumors than in benign nodules.

Before undergoing thyroid surgery, none of the patients had been given any kind of treatment. Patient clinical samples collected from about 2011 to 2018 were retrospectively analysed using T-cell receptor beta sequencing. The library was prepared using PCR. Sequencing instrument: Illumina HiSeq 4000. High-throughput sequencing was used to profile the CDR3 region of the TCR beta-chain in every patient. Concerning the study's data processing: The researchers built a classifier to tell apart papillary thyroid cancer patients with distant metastasis, based on CDR3 differences among clinicopathological groups. Repertoire diversity was assessed with the Shannon index, and tumor-blood repertoire similarity with the Morisita-Horn index. The public sequencing data were trimmed at Q25 with fastp and processed into clonotypes with MiXCR by TCRdb, which kept only in-frame beta chains. The V and J calls reflect TCRdb's pipeline rather than the authors' work. A total of about 30,000 clones appear in this sample, more than 20% of them only once. The leading ten clones occupy under 10% of the sample.

The sequence derives from a female donor with papillary thyroid cancer or a benign thyroid nodule (not recorded which). Some clones in this sample may be carry-over from other donors' samples. The material sequenced was blood. Recombination connected TRBV9 to TRBJ2-3; D gene: possibly TRBD1, on 6 matching bases. The encoded CDR3 is CASSGDTSTDTQYF. The DNA sequence follows: TGTGCCAGCAGCGGGGACACAAGCACAGATACGCAGTATTTT.